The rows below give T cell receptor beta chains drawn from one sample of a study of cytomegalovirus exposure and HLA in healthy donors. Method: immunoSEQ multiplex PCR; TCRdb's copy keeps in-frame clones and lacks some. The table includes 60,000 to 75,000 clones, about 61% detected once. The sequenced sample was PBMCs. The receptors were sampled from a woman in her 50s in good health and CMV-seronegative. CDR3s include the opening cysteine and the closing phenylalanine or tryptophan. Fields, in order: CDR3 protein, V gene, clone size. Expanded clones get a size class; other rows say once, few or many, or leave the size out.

CASTPGLAGVDEQYF TRBV19 few
CASSLTGALVNTEAFF TRBV7-3 few
CASSPYPGQRGLEQYF TRBV27 -
CASSLGTGTYEQYF TRBV11-2 -
CAWSLGGLEGYTF TRBV30 -
CATMTPERYTIYF TRBV28 -
CASSPQGNSNQPQHF TRBV18 once
CASSYSFSTVDGYTF TRBV6-5 -
CASSLALTLPDYEQYF TRBV7-9 -
CASSYQVTGNTEAFF TRBV5-1 -
CATLRETEEAFF TRBV2 -
CASSSGQGGTDTQYF TRBV5-1 -
CAISVVSTGADTQYF TRBV10-3 -
CAGGLAGTDTQYF TRBV2 once
CASRRQGGYTGELFF TRBV6-4 once
CASSARASTEAFF TRBV25-1 -
CASNPSGSADTQYF TRBV6-6 -
CASSLGTGREAFF TRBV5-4 -
CASSLAGYTEAFF TRBV5-6 few
CASSLLGRGDTEAFF TRBV28 once
CASSLAGWTGNSPLHF TRBV5-1 few
CASSSEWTTYEQYF TRBV7-9 few
CASSGERETQYF TRBV5-1 -
CASRGREGLYEQYF TRBV6-5 -
CASLGTGATEAFF TRBV4-2 -
CASSLGASGRAIIRQFF TRBV11-3 -